The 27 T cell receptor beta chains listed next were all sequenced from one sample in a study of blood T cells in healthy people across ages. Sample-barcoded 5' priming and a J-beta primer mix drove a second PCR of about 6 to 12 cycles. TCRdb re-derived calls from the 5' RACE reads in MiXCR, one entry per CDR3 protein. Altogether around 900,000 distinct CDR3 sequences are present, 29% being singletons, with the ten largest covering approximately 15%. Input material: blood. Source of these receptors: a woman aged 80 or over in good health.

This clonotype was recorded at least ten times. CDR3 sequence (DNA): TGTGCCTGGAGTGTACAGGAAGAATCACCCCTCCACTTT. Translating gives CAWSVQEESPLHF. The chain has TRBV30 and TRBJ1-6; perhaps TRBD1 as D (5 bases). Germline CDR1 GTSNPN, CDR2 SVGIG (reference sequence). The CDR3 runs 13 residues. Trimming took off 0 bases at V and 10 bases at J, with 10 bases between the two ends. The full variable domain, rest sourced from reference TRBV30 and TRBJ1-6, is SQTIHQWPATLVQPVGSPLSLECTVEGTSNPNLYWYRQAAGRGLQLLFYSVGIGQISSEVPQNLSASRPQDRQFILSSKKLLLSDSGFYLCAWSVQEESPLHFGNGTRLTVT.

The chain carries TRBV29-1 and TRBJ1-2, with a weak D call TRBD1 (6 bases). This CDR3 contains 11 residues. V was clipped by 6 bases and J by 8 bases, with 13 bases between them. Germline assignment: CDR1 SQVTM and CDR2 ANQGSEA. The CDR3 DNA is TGCAGCGTCACAGGAGGGGGAGGCTACACCTTC. Its protein is CSVTGGGGYTF.

This clonotype was seen a few times. V gene TRBV7-2 combines with J gene TRBJ2-5; 9 positions agree with TRBD1. This CDR3 comprises 14 residues. Per the germline V gene, CDR1 is SGHTA and CDR2 is FQGNSA. V was clipped by 3 bases and J by 13 bases; unmatched bases: 12. DNA for the CDR3: TGTGCCAGCAGCTTTCGAGAGACAGGGGGAAAGCGGTACTTC. This codes for CASSFRETGGKRYF.

This clonotype appeared a few times. Written as DNA, the CDR3 is TGCAGTGCTAGAGATGCAGGGGGCGGGGAGACCCAGTACTTC. Amino acid sequence: CSARDAGGGETQYF. This chain connects TRBV20-1 to TRBJ2-5, with 8 bases identical to TRBD1. V lost 0 bases to trimming and J lost 5 bases; unmatched junction nucleotides: 5. Germline assignment: CDR1 DFQATT and CDR2 SNEGSKA (reference sequence). The length of the CDR3 is 14 residues.

This clonotype was seen just once. This chain uses TRBV6-5 with TRBJ2-3, with 7 bases fitting TRBD1. The CDR3 is 15 amino acids. The V gene's germline CDR1 is MNHEY and CDR2 SVGAGI. V lost 6 bases to trimming and J lost 4 bases; unmatched junction nucleotides: 10. The CDR3 coding sequence is TGTGCCAGCAGAAAAAACAGGGGCGGCGCAGATACGCAGTATTTT. This gives the protein CASRKNRGGADTQYF.

This clonotype was counted ten times or more. V usage is TRBV7-2 and J usage is TRBJ1-4; TRBD1 matches at 9 bases. Germline CDR1 and CDR2: SGHTA and FQGNSA. This CDR3 has 15 residues. Trimming at V came to 5 bases and at J to 7 bases, leaving 8 bases not matched to a gene. DNA for the CDR3: TGTGCCAGCAGCCCCAGCCGACAGGGGGGTGAAAAACTGTTTTTT. Translating gives CASSPSRQGGEKLFF. Complete variable domain (other parts from reference TRBV7-2 and TRBJ1-4): GAGVSQSPSNKVTEKGKDVELRCDPISGHTALYWYRQSLGQGLEFLIYFQGNSAPDKSGLPSDRFSAERTGGSVSTLTIQRTQQEDSAVYLCASSPSRQGGEKLFFGSGTQLSVL.

Remarks on this clonotype: This sequence may be a read error, since a much larger clone differs from it by one base. The J gene is TRBJ1-5, the V gene TRBV20-1; no clear D. V was shortened by 0 bases and J by 6 bases, with 6 bases between the two germline ends. The CDR3 totals 12 residues. The germline V gene encodes CDR1 DFQATT and CDR2 SNEGSKA (reference sequence). This CDR3 reads CSARDGLQPQHF. CDR3 DNA: TGCAGTGCTAGAGATGGGCTTCAGCCCCAGCATTTT.

This clonotype was observed many times. V gene TRBV9 combines with J gene TRBJ2-3; possibly TRBD1 for D (5 bases). V dropped 2 bases and J dropped 4 bases, with 14 bases sitting between them. From germline, CDR1 is SGDLS and CDR2 YYNGEE. The CDR3 sequence is 15 residues long. CDR3 sequence (DNA): TGTGCCAGCAGCGTGAGCTTCGTAGGGGCAGATACGCAGTATTTT. Protein sequence: CASSVSFVGADTQYF.

This clonotype has at least ten counts. The V gene is TRBV28, the J gene TRBJ2-5; 10 nucleotides align to TRBD1. This CDR3 has 17 amino acids. Trimming took 7 bases from V and 5 from J; bases not matched to a gene: 16. Germline CDR1 is MDHEN and CDR2 is SYDVKM. The CDR3 DNA sequence: TGTGCCAGCACTCACCCGACAGGGGGCATTTTGGGGGAGACCCAGTACTTC. Amino acids: CASTHPTGGILGETQYF.

This clonotype was picked up many times. The gene calls are TRBV5-1 and TRBJ2-6; 8 bases are a match to TRBD1. CDR3 length equals 18 residues. The ends lost 4 bases at V and 0 bases at J; junction bases unmatched: 9. Per the germline V gene, CDR1 is SGHRS and CDR2 is YFSETQ. The CDR3 sequence: CASSPLGQGHSGANVLTF. CDR3 DNA: TGCGCCAGCAGCCCGCTAGGACAGGGACACTCTGGGGCCAACGTCCTGACTTTC.

This clonotype was detected many times. The chain links TRBV6-5 to TRBJ2-6, with 12 positions matching TRBD2. The germline CDR1 and CDR2 sequences are MNHEY and SVGAGI. This CDR3 has 18 residues. V lost 0 bases, J lost 2 bases, and 2 bases stayed unmatched. The CDR3 coding sequence is TGTGCCAGCAGTTACTCGCGACTAGCGGGGGCTGGGGCCAACGTCCTGACTTTC. It codes for CASSYSRLAGAGANVLTF.

This clonotype has at least ten counts. The chain links TRBV27 to TRBJ1-1; no clear D. The germline gives CDR1 MNHEY, CDR2 SMNVEV (reference sequence). The V gene lost 6 bases and the J gene lost 1 base, with 15 bases spanning the gap. This CDR3 spans 15 amino acids. The CDR3 region is CASRDTRNWNTEAFF. The CDR3 DNA follows: TGTGCCAGCAGAGACACCCGTAATTGGAACACTGAAGCTTTCTTT.

In its sample, this clonotype was seen many times. The chain couples TRBV29-1 to TRBJ1-4; the D gene is possibly TRBD1 (5 bases). Germline V gene lookup returns CDR1 SQVTM and CDR2 ANQGSEA. CDR3 length: 13 residues. Trimming took off 6 bases at V and 7 bases at J, with 15 bases between the two ends. Here the CDR3 reads CSVLRGVGEKLFF. CDR3 bases: TGCAGCGTATTACGGGGGGTCGGTGAAAAACTGTTTTTT.

This chain connects TRBV7-9 to TRBJ1-1; D is unclear. V lost 6 bases and J 1 base, leaving 12 bases between the germline ends. The CDR3 is 14 amino acids. Germline V gene lookup returns CDR1 SEHNR and CDR2 FQNEAQ (reference sequence). The CDR3 DNA sequence: TGTGCCAGCAGGGGGTTGGGGAGGAACACTGAAGCTTTCTTT. Translating it yields CASRGLGRNTEAFF.

The chain recombines TRBV6-2 or TRBV6-3 with TRBJ1-5; 9 nucleotides align to TRBD1. Germline CDR1 and CDR2: MNHEY and SVGEGT. This CDR3 has 16 residues. Trimming removed 2 bases from V and 6 bases from J; junction bases left unmatched: 8. Here the CDR3 DNA reads TGTGCCAGCAGTTACAACCGGGACAGGGAGGGTCAGCCCCAGCATTTT. Translation gives CASSYNRDREGQPQHF.

The V gene is TRBV11-2, the J gene TRBJ2-5; D might be TRBD1 or TRBD2, each matching 5 bases. V was pared by 4 bases and J by 7 bases, with 16 bases between. CDR1 is SGHAT and CDR2 is FQNNGV in the germline V gene. The CDR3 has 14 residues. In nucleotides, the CDR3 is TGTGCCAGCAGCTCCGGGACGGGGCCGGGGACCCAGTACTTC. Protein product: CASSSGTGPGTQYF.

V usage is TRBV20-1 and J usage is TRBJ1-1; unclear D gene. V was trimmed by 5 bases and J by 0 bases, leaving 16 bases between them. In germline, CDR1 is DFQATT, CDR2 SNEGSKA (reference sequence). The CDR3 sequence is 15 residues long. The CDR3 here is CSAVLKRMMNTEAFF. The CDR3 bases are TGCAGTGCTGTCTTAAAAAGAATGATGAACACTGAAGCTTTCTTT.

Many counts were recorded for this clonotype. The V gene is TRBV7-2, the J gene TRBJ2-5, with TRBD2 identical over 8 bases. Germline-derived CDR1 and CDR2 are SGHTA and FQGNSA. V dropped 4 bases and J dropped 5; count of bases not matched to a gene: 9. The CDR3 runs 15 residues. CDR3 in amino acids: CASSSLGGAAETQYF. Written as DNA, the CDR3 is TGTGCCAGCAGCTCCCTCGGGGGGGCCGCGGAGACCCAGTACTTC.

This chain connects TRBV7-2 to TRBJ2-5, with unresolved D. Trimming took 5 bases from V and 5 from J, leaving 18 bases between them. The CDR3 extends over 15 amino acids. Germline V gives CDR1 SGHTA, CDR2 FQGNSA. The CDR3 reads CASSESGRVRETQYF. In DNA, the CDR3 is TGTGCCAGCAGCGAAAGTGGTCGGGTGAGGGAGACCCAGTACTTC. Together with reference TRBV7-2 and TRBJ2-5, the CDR3 gives the full variable domain: GAGVSQSPSNKVTEKGKDVELRCDPISGHTALYWYRQSLGQGLEFLIYFQGNSAPDKSGLPSDRFSAERTGGSVSTLTIQRTQQEDSAVYLCASSESGRVRETQYFGPGTRLLVL.

This clonotype was counted ten times or more. This rearrangement joins TRBV15 to TRBJ2-5; a weak D match, TRBD1 (6 bases). This CDR3 comprises 19 residues. Trimming took off 0 bases at V and 5 bases at J, with 25 bases between the two ends. Germline assignment: CDR1 LNHNV and CDR2 YYDKDF (reference sequence). The CDR3 DNA reads TGTGCCACCAGCAGAGATACCCCCCACTTCGGGACACCCGTCGAGACCCAGTACTTC. Encoded protein: CATSRDTPHFGTPVETQYF.

J is TRBJ2-7 and V is TRBV7-2; TRBD1 matches at 9 bases. The CDR3 contains 18 residues. V lost 5 bases, J lost 7 bases, and 21 bases stayed unmatched. CDR1 and CDR2 from the germline V gene are SGHTA and FQGNSA. CDR3 coding DNA: TGTGCCAGCAGCCGGAATTATCTGGGACAGGGAGGCTACAATGAGCAGTACTTC. Encoded protein: CASSRNYLGQGGYNEQYF.

This clonotype was detected ten times or more. The chain combines TRBV7-8 with TRBJ2-7; D not certain. Germline values: CDR1 SGHVS, CDR2 FQNEAQ. Trimming took 3 bases from V and 6 from J, leaving 12 bases between them. The CDR3 consists of 13 residues. The CDR3 DNA reads TGTGCCAGCAGCTTTTTGGAGAACTCCGAGCAGTACTTC. Encoded protein: CASSFLENSEQYF.

This clonotype was picked up a small number of times. The chain links TRBV7-2 to TRBJ2-7; 7 bases map to TRBD1. V lost 5 bases to trimming and J lost 5 bases; unmatched junction nucleotides: 3. Germline V CDR1 and CDR2: SGHTA, FQGNSA. The CDR3 length is 12 residues. CDR3 sequence reads: CASSQGGDEQYF. The CDR3 coding sequence is TGTGCCAGCAGCCAAGGGGGCGACGAGCAGTACTTC.

This clonotype was recorded a few times. CDR3 loop: CATGALGNEKLFF. The DNA for the CDR3 is TGTGCCACCGGAGCGCTAGGCAATGAAAAACTGTTTTTT. The rearrangement joins TRBV25-1 to TRBJ1-4; D is uncertain. The V and J ends lost 10 bases and 5 bases respectively, with 14 bases between them. CDR3 size: 13 residues. Germline CDR1 and CDR2: MGHDK and SYGVNS.

This clonotype was counted ten times or more. The chain is built from TRBV12-3 or TRBV12-4 and TRBJ2-1, with 10 bases identical to TRBD1. The CDR3 sequence is 14 residues long. Germline trimming cut 4 bases from V and 6 bases from J; bases unmatched to any gene: 3. CDR3 sequence: CASSSGQGVNEQFF. In nucleotides, the CDR3 is TGTGCCAGCAGTTCAGGACAGGGGGTCAATGAGCAGTTCTTC.

There are a few counts of this clonotype. This chain joins TRBV7-2 and TRBJ2-1; 10 bases line up with TRBD2. The DNA end is more similar to TRBJ2-7, so the J call may be wrong. Germline V gene lookup returns CDR1 SGHTA and CDR2 FQGNSA. This CDR3 contains 17 residues. The CDR3 sequence is CASSLGVAGGSHNEQYF. The CDR3, as DNA: TGTGCCAGCAGCTTAGGGGTAGCGGGAGGCTCCCACAATGAGCAGTACTTC.

This clonotype was detected many times. The V and J genes are TRBV7-6 and TRBJ2-3, with TRBD1 identical over 7 bases. J gave up 5 bases and V 3 bases, and 8 bases lay outside the gene matches. Germline CDR1 reads SGHVS; CDR2 reads FNYEAQ. CDR3 length equals 15 residues. CDR3 region: CASSLRTGLKDTQYF. CDR3 nucleotide sequence: TGTGCCAGCAGCTTGAGGACAGGTCTTAAAGATACGCAGTATTTT.